This TCR beta chain appears in the sequencing data of a study of a mutant IDH1 vaccine in newly diagnosed glioma. Study details: Receipt of radiotherapy, temozolomide, or both preceded the study, and most received both. Study observations and caveats: Pseudoprogression seemingly bore no relation to changes in top peripheral T cell clonotypes.

The CDR3 has 15 residues. Germline CDR1 KGHSH, CDR2 LQKENI. The J segment lost 5 bases and the V segment lost 4 bases, leaving 6 bases of the junction unmatched. Using immunoSEQ multiplex PCR, the repertoire was profiled, and TCRdb retains in-frame clones only, with some absent. The sample lists roughly 71,000 clones; 80% to 90% were seen once. Sample time point: baseline, week 1 (first vaccination visit). Treatment reported: pre-vaccination baseline after standard-of-care therapy. For this clone: What it binds is not known.

The starting material was PBMCs, obtained from a glioma patient treated with radiotherapy, temozolomide or both. This sequence originates from a man in his thirties or forties with glioma. The V call is TRBV18, the J call TRBJ2-1, with 9 bases identical to TRBD1. The CDR3 reads CASSQQGALNNEQFF. The CDR3 bases are TGTGCCAGCTCACAACAGGGGGCCTTGAACAATGAGCAGTTCTTC.